The 10 T cell receptor beta chains reported below all come from one sample, sequenced in a study of blood T cell repertoires in COVID-19. Sequenced by immunoSEQ multiplex PCR; TCRdb stores in-frame clones only, minus some. Of over 10,000 clones listed, less than 80% are singletons. Sequenced material: peripheral blood. These receptors came from a man aged 55 to 70 with COVID-19, enrolled during active disease.

V gene TRBV6-5 combines with J gene TRBJ2-7; a weak D match, TRBD1 (6 bases). V shed 6 bases and J shed 3 bases, with 12 bases lying between them. In germline, CDR1 is MNHEY, CDR2 SVGAGI. The CDR3 has 13 amino acids. The CDR3 bases are TGTGCCAGCAGACGGGACACGGTCTACGAGCAGTACTTC. This sequence encodes CASRRDTVYEQYF.

The chain combines TRBV7-9 with TRBJ2-1; 10 positions agree with TRBD1. J was trimmed by 6 bases and V by 9 bases; bases with no gene match: 11. Germline lookup yields CDR1 SEHNR and CDR2 FQNEAQ (reference sequence). The CDR3 covers 15 residues. The CDR3 DNA reads TGTGCCAGTGTCCCCGCGACAGGGGGCCCCAATGAGCAGTTCTTC. Amino acid sequence: CASVPATGGPNEQFF.

In its sample, this clone was seen a few times. The V gene is TRBV21-1, the J gene TRBJ2-7; the D call TRBD2 from the table was never checked on the DNA. TRBV21-1 is assigned pseudogene status. CDR3 length: 15 residues. The CDR3 is CASSTRTSGLYEQYV. The CDR3 DNA reads TGTGCCAGCAGCACCCGGACTAGCGGGCTCTACGAGCAGTACGTC.

The chain couples TRBV24-1 to TRBJ2-2, with 9 bases fitting TRBD1. CDR1 is KGHDR and CDR2 is SFDVKD in the germline V gene. V lost 8 bases and J lost 0; bases outside the gene matches: 3. The CDR3 loop spans 15 amino acids. CDR3 loop: CATKDRGPNTGELFF. The CDR3 nucleotides are TGTGCCACCAAGGACAGGGGACCGAACACCGGGGAGCTGTTTTTT.

V gene TRBV3-1 (or the pseudogene TRBV3-2) combines with J gene TRBJ1-1; the D is unclear. Germline V gene data show CDR1 as LGHDT and CDR2 as YNNKEL (reference sequence). The V end was cut by 0 bases, the J end by 3 bases, with 11 bases between. The CDR3 sequence is 15 residues long. The CDR3 DNA reads as TGTGCCAGCAGCCAAGATCATATGACTGACACTGAAGCTTTCTTT. It encodes CASSQDHMTDTEAFF.

In this sample, this clone turned up once. V usage is TRBV6-5 and J usage is TRBJ2-5; 10 nucleotides agree with TRBD1. Germline V gives CDR1 MNHEY, CDR2 SVGAGI. This CDR3 has 15 residues. J lost 0 bases, V lost 7 bases, and 5 bases had no gene match. The CDR3 loop is CASKSDRGDQETQYF. The CDR3 DNA reads as TGTGCCAGCAAATCGGACAGGGGGGACCAAGAGACCCAGTACTTC.

The J gene is TRBJ2-1, the V gene TRBV13; 8 bases map to TRBD1. The V segment lost 5 bases and the J segment 9 bases; nucleotides outside the gene matches: 9. CDR3 length: 14 residues. Germline V lookup: CDR1 PRHDT, CDR2 FYEKMQ (reference sequence). As DNA, the CDR3 is TGTGCCAGCAGCCCTGGACAGGGAAGCGGTGAGCAGTTCTTC. It codes for CASSPGQGSGEQFF. Full variable domain (outside the CDR3, taken from reference TRBV13 and TRBJ2-1): AAGVIQSPRHLIKEKRETATLKCYPIPRHDTVYWYQQGPGQDPQFLISFYEKMQSDKGSIPDRFSAQQFSDYHSELNMSSLELGDSALYFCASSPGQGSGEQFFGPGTRLTVL.

The chain combines TRBV20-1 with TRBJ2-5; D is unclear. The CDR3 has 11 residues. Germline CDR1 DFQATT, CDR2 SNEGSKA (reference sequence). V lost 6 bases to trimming and J lost 5 bases, with 10 bases between them. CDR3 loop: CSATMSETQYF. The CDR3 DNA is TGCAGTGCAACAATGTCGGAGACCCAGTACTTC.

There are a few counts of this clone. The genes are TRBV18 and TRBJ1-1; D is unresolved. The germline V gene has CDR1 KGHSH and CDR2 LQKENI. The length of the CDR3 is 13 residues. The V end was cut by 5 bases, the J end by 3 bases, with 10 bases between. The CDR3 DNA follows: TGTGCCAGCTCAGCCGACATTCACACTGAAGCTTTCTTT. Amino acid sequence: CASSADIHTEAFF.

The V call is TRBV18, the J call TRBJ2-7; 8 bases fit TRBD1. The CDR3 runs to 14 residues. Unmatched junction bases numbered 7, after V lost 5 bases and J lost 4 bases. Per germline, CDR1 KGHSH and CDR2 LQKENI. CDR3 nucleotides: TGTGCCAGCTCAGACTCAGGGGGCGATTACGAGCAGTACTTC. Protein: CASSDSGGDYEQYF. Looking up the rest from reference TRBV18 and TRBJ2-7 gives the full variable domain: NAGVMQNPRHLVRRRGQEARLRCSPMKGHSHVYWYRQLPEEGLKFMVYLQKENIIDESGMPKERFSAEFPKEGPSILRIQQVVRGDSAAYFCASSDSGGDYEQYFGPGTRLTVT.